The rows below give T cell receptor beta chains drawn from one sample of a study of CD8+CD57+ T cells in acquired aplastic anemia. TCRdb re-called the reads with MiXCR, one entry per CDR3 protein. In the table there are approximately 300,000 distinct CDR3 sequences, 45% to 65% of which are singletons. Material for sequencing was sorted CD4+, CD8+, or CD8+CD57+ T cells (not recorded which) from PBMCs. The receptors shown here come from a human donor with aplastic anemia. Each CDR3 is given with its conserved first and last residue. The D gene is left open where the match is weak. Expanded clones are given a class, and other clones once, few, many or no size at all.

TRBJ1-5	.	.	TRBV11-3	CASSLTGSAPTDTQHF	TGTGCCAGCAGCTTAACGGGGTCGGCACCCACAGATACGCAGCATTTT
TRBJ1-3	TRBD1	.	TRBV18	CASTSDRGVRNTMYF	TGTGCCAGCACCTCCGACAGGGGTGTAAGAAACACCATGTATTTT
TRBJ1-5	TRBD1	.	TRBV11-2	CASSFDRQGYQPQHF	TGTGCCAGCAGCTTCGATCGACAGGGGTATCAGCCCCAGCATTTT
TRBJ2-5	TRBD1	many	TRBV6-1	CASSERDRPKETQYF	TGTGCCAGCAGTGAAAGGGACAGGCCTAAAGAGACCCAGTACTTC
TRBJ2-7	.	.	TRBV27	CASSLGPGRYEQYF	TGTGCCAGCAGTTTAGGCCCGGGGAGATACGAGCAGTACTTC
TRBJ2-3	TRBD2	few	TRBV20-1	CSAPLAGGTDTQYF	TGCAGTGCGCCACTAGCGGGGGGTACAGATACGCAGTATTTT
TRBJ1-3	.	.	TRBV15	CATSRDSRNTIYF	TGTGCCACCAGCAGAGATAGTCGAAACACCATATATTTT
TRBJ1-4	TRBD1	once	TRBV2	CASGVRGPGEKLFF	TGTGCCAGCGGAGTTAGGGGGCCCGGGGAAAAACTGTTTTTT
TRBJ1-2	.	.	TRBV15	CATSRDHEVVGDGYTF	TGTGCCACCAGCAGAGATCATGAGGTTGTGGGGGATGGCTACACCTTC
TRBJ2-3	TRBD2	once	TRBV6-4	CASSAGGGAGTDTQYF	TGTGCCAGCAGTGCTGGCGGGGGGGCCGGCACAGATACGCAGTATTTT
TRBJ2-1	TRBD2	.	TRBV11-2	CASSPGTSATVSQFF	TGTGCCAGCAGCCCCGGGACTAGCGCTACTGTATCGCAGTTCTTC
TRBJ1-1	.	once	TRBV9	CACSVVDGRGQGWGNTEAFF	TGTGCCTGCAGCGTAGTAGACGGACGAGGGCAGGGATGGGGCAACACTGAAGCTTTCTTT
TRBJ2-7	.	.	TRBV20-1	CSASYGGRSYEQYF	TGCAGTGCTAGTTACGGAGGGCGATCCTACGAGCAGTACTTC
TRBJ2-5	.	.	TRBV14	CASSQARTLKVETQYF	TGTGCCAGCAGCCAGGCTAGGACTCTAAAGGTGGAGACCCAGTACTTC
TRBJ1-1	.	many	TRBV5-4	CASSLVGRITEAFF	TGTGCCAGCAGCTTGGTCGGACGGATCACTGAAGCTTTCTTT
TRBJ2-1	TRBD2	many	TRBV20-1	CSARGGRADNEQFF	TGCAGTGCTAGGGGCGGGAGGGCCGACAATGAGCAGTTCTTC
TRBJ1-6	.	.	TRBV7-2	CASSSGGQGRRSPLHF	TGTGCCAGCAGCTCTGGGGGTCAGGGACGCCGATCACCCCTCCACTTT
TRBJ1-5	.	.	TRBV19	CASSIWGDQPQHF	TGTGCCAGTAGTATCTGGGGAGATCAGCCCCAGCATTTT
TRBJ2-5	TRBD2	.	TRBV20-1	CSARGRLAGRQETQYF	TGCAGTGCTAGAGGCCGACTAGCGGGGAGGCAAGAGACCCAGTACTTC
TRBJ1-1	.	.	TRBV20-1	CSAPGPNKRPEAFF	TGCAGTGCTCCGGGACCGAACAAGAGACCTGAAGCTTTCTTT
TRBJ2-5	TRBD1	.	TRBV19	CASSRLRDSFQETQYF	TGTGCCAGTAGTCGACTCCGGGACAGTTTTCAAGAGACCCAGTACTTC
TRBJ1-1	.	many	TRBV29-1	CSGSGRGTEAFF	TGCAGCGGTTCGGGCAGGGGCACTGAAGCTTTCTTT
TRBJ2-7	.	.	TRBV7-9	CASSFDGREFCEQYF	TGTGCCAGCAGCTTTGACGGACGGGAATTTTGCGAGCAGTACTTC